This T cell receptor beta chain stems from a study of vaccination and CD4 T cells after COVID-19 (dated by TCRdb to about 2022). As for the study more broadly: Convalescent patients had a positive SARS-CoV-2 result on nasal swab PCR, and of these patients, several had mild disease and one had severe disease. The convalescent cohort comprised six males and four females, including two Hispanic individuals, seven Caucasians, two Asians and one multiracial person. Participants received two doses of either the Pfizer-BioNTech BNT162b2 vaccine (n=8) or the Moderna mRNA-1273 vaccine (n=2). Post-COVID blood samples from convalescent patients were collected a median of around 100 days after diagnosis, with a range of 35 to 161 days. The time from the second vaccine dose to post-vaccine blood sampling had a median of 72 days and ranged from about 14 to 250 days. For stimulating the cultures, overlapping spike peptide pools were used, derived from SARS-CoV-2 as well as from the common cold coronaviruses HCoV-NL63, HCoV-OC43 and HCoV-229E. As controls, cultures received a CEFX viral epitope pool (the positive control), an HIV-1 Nef peptide pool (the negative control), or no peptide at all. In roughly nine COVID-19 convalescent patients and several infection-naive healthy vaccine recipients, the spike-specific CD4+ TCR repertoire before mRNA vaccination was compared with the repertoire after mRNA vaccination.

Overall study results and their limits: The median count of SARS-CoV-2-reactive clonotypes went up from approximately 20 after infection to more than 30 after vaccination, although the change was not significant. The study included relatively few convalescent patients and did not analyze early timepoints after natural infection. In convalescent patients, nearly all vaccine-specific clones (304 of 307) were found to be mono-reactive for SARS-CoV-2 spike rather than cross-reactive with common cold coronaviruses. Among convalescent patients, a median about 90% of the SARS-CoV-2-reactive clones seen after vaccination appeared only after vaccination, which suggests priming specific to the vaccine.

Remarks on this clonotype: Its antigen target is currently unknown. Within one base of it there is no much larger clone, and no base qualities were kept.

The CDR3 has 13 amino acids, counting the end cysteine and phenylalanine. Only CDR3 DNA remains: 39 bases, in frame from the first base. CDR1 and CDR2 are drawn from the germline V gene (reference sequence): LGHDT, YNNKEL. The junction shows trimming of 3 bases on V and 5 bases on J, plus 7 bases between the germline ends. The protocol used for the library was PCR. At the Johns Hopkins FTIC core, DNA from the cultured CD4+ T cells underwent TCR sequencing with the Oncomine TCR Beta short-read assay. Genomic DNA was extracted from the cultured CD4+ T cells with the QIAamp micro DNA kit. Oncomine TCR Beta libraries from cultured CD4+ T cells were pooled using unique dual indexes and sequenced on an Illumina iSeq 100. For the original study's pipeline: Non-productive sequences were filtered out, and CDR3s that did not start with C, did not end with F or W, or were shorter than 7 amino acids were discarded. The MANAFEST web application identified antigen-specific clonotypes by comparing peptide-stimulated wells against reference wells and other culture wells. An FDR below 0.05, an odds ratio above 5, and a productive frequency above 0.1% in at least two of three replicate wells were required for clones to be considered positive. Clonotypes that were significantly expanded in both SARS-CoV-2 spike wells and at least one common cold coronavirus spike condition were defined as cross-reactive. Levenshtein distances (stringdist) and unrooted phylogenetic trees (ape) in R version 3.6.1 were used to assess CDR3 homology. TCRdb trimmed public reads at Q25 via fastp, called clones via MiXCR and kept in-frame beta chains. When rows share a CDR3 protein, they turn into one entry using the most common DNA and genes. Clone size and V and J calls follow TCRdb, not the original study. Counted in this sample were 15,000 to 20,000 distinct CDR3 sequences; about 63% of them appeared once. More than 10% of the sample rests with the top ten.

Per the publication, the treatment or condition label means: roughly 10-day PBMC culture with coronavirus spike peptide pools or control peptides (ViraFEST assay). To expand antigen-specific T cells with peptide pools and then pick out the expanded clonotypes through TCR sequencing, the study relied on the ViraFEST assay. Positive SARS-CoV-2 PCR tests in the convalescent patients dated from March to December 2020, before Alpha, Beta and Delta variants emerged in the United States. Each well held 2.2 million or so PBMCs cultured in IMDM containing around 5.1% human AB serum and approximately 10 IU/ml IL-2, with roughly 10 ug/ml peptide pools added. Half of the culture medium was replaced with fresh IL-2-containing medium on days 3 and 7. After approximately 10 days of culture, CD4+ T cells were isolated by negative selection using the EasySep CD4+ T cell isolation kit. Ficoll-Paque Plus gradient centrifugation was used to isolate PBMCs from whole blood, and the isolated PBMCs were then either used fresh or cryopreserved at -140C. Triplicate wells were generally used for each culture condition.

This sequence was found in a human donor who had recovered from COVID-19. This chain joins TRBV3-1 to TRBJ2-2, with no reliable assignment of the D segment. The sample was CD4+ T cells from blood, cultured in vitro. The DNA sequence is given as TGTGCCAGCAGCCATAGTGGGACCGGGGAGCTGTTTTTT. Its protein product is CASSHSGTGELFF. Reference TRBV3-1 and TRBJ2-2 proteins supply the regions before and after the CDR3; the full variable domain is: DTAVSQTPKYLVTQMGNDKSIKCEQNLGHDTMYWYKQDSKKFLKIMFSYNNKELIINETVPNRFSPKSPDKAHLNLHINSLELGDSAVYFCASSHSGTGELFFGEGSRLTVL.